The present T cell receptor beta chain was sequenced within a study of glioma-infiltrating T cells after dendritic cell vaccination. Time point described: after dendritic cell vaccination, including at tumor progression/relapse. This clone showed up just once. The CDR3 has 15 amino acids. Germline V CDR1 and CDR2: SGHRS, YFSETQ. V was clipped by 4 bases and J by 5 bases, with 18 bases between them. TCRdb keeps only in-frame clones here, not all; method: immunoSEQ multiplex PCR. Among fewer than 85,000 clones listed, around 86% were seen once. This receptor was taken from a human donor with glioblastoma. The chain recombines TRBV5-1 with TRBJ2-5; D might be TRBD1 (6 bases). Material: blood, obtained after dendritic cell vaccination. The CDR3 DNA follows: TGCGCCAGCAGCCCCCCGAGGGGGTTTGAGGAGACCCAGTACTTC. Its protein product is CASSPPRGFEETQYF.